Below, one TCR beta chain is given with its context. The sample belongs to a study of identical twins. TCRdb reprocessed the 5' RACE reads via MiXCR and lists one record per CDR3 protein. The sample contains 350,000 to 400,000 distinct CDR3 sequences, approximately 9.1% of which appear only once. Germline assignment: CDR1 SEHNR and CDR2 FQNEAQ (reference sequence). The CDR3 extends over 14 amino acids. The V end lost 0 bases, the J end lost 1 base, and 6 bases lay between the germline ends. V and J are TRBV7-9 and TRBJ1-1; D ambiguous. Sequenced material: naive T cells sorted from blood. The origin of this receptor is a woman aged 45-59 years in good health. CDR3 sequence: CASSLAPPNTEAFF. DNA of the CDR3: TGTGCCAGCAGCTTAGCCCCTCCGAACACTGAAGCTTTCTTT.